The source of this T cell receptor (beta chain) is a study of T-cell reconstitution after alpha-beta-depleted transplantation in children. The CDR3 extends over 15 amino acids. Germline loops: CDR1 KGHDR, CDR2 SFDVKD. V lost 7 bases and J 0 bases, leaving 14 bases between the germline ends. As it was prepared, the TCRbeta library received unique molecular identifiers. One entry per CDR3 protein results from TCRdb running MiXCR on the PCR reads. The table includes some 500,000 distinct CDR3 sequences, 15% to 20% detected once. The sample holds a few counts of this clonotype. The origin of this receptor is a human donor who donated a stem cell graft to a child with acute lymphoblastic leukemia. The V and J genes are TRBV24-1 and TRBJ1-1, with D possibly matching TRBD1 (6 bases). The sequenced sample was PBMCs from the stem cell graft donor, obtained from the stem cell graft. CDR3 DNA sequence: TGTGCCACCAGGGAAGGGGGGCCGGTGAACACTGAAGCTTTCTTT. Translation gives CATREGGPVNTEAFF.